A single sample is the source of the 32 T cell receptor beta chains below, sequenced in a study of identical twins. TCRdb reanalysed the 5' RACE reads using MiXCR and keeps one entry per CDR3 protein. This table has 550,000 to 700,000 distinct CDR3 sequences, around 21% appearing once. These records were also assigned to another study, of T cells expressing NK-cell markers.

Sequenced input: PBMCs. The source of these receptors is a woman between 18 and 29 years old in good health.

V and J are TRBV12-3 or TRBV12-4 and TRBJ2-5; the D is unclear. Trimming removed 6 bases from V and 3 bases from J, with 8 bases in between. This CDR3 contains 12 residues. The CDR3 region has the DNA TGTGCCAGCAGCCATATTAAAGAGACCCAGTACTTC. It codes for CASSHIKETQYF.

The table lists this clonotype with a few counts. V gene TRBV10-3 combines with J gene TRBJ2-7; 7 bases are shared with TRBD1. The V segment lost 4 bases and the J segment 5 bases; nucleotides outside the gene matches: 5. Looked up from germline, CDR1 is ENHRY and CDR2 is SYGVKD. This CDR3 comprises 13 residues. The CDR3 DNA is TGTGCCATCAGTGGACAGGGAACGGACGAGCAGTACTTC. Translating it yields CAISGQGTDEQYF.

This clonotype was detected a few times. This chain connects TRBV29-1 to TRBJ2-6, with D perhaps TRBD2 (5 bases). The CDR3 spans 14 residues. V was cut by 6 bases and J by 0 bases, with 9 bases left in between. Looked up from germline, CDR1 is SQVTM and CDR2 is ANQGSEA. In DNA form, the CDR3 reads TGCAGCGTCGCACGGGACTCTGGGGCCAACGTCCTGACTTTC. Protein sequence: CSVARDSGANVLTF.

A few counts support this clonotype. V usage is TRBV27 and J usage is TRBJ2-3; D assignment may be TRBD1 or TRBD2 (5 bases each). The germline V gene has CDR1 MNHEY and CDR2 SMNVEV (reference sequence). The CDR3 has 13 amino acids. Trimming took 2 bases from V and 7 from J, leaving 10 bases between them. The CDR3 DNA follows: TGTGCCAGCAGTTTAATAGGGACCCATACGCAGTATTTT. Its protein product is CASSLIGTHTQYF.

As regards this clonotype: A read error is likely, as this CDR3 ends without the conserved phenylalanine or tryptophan. It is unclear where the CDR3 begins or ends on the DNA, so no DNA is shown, and the CDR3 is as TCRdb lists it. This sequence joins TRBV29-1 and TRBJ2-7; the D call in the table, TRBD2, was not verified against the DNA. The CDR3 is 11 residues long, ends included. Germline CDR1 SQVTM, CDR2 ANQGSEA. CDR3 sequence: CSVGSVKGTIL.

V gene TRBV6-2 or TRBV6-3 combines with J gene TRBJ2-1; TRBD2 matches 9 bases. CDR3 length equals 20 residues. The germline gives CDR1 MNHEY, CDR2 SVGEGT. Trimming cost V 5 bases and J 6 bases; bases outside gene matches: 23. CDR3 DNA sequence: TGTGCCAGCAGTCCCGTACGGCAGCGGGAGGTTTTAGTTCGTGCCAATGAGCAGTTCTTC. It yields the protein CASSPVRQREVLVRANEQFF.

CDR3 loop: CSARDPDRPLDEQYF. The CDR3 DNA sequence: TGCAGTGCTAGAGACCCTGACCGACCCCTAGACGAGCAGTACTTC. The gene calls are TRBV20-1 and TRBJ2-7; D unclear. This CDR3 region has 15 residues. Germline lookup yields CDR1 DFQATT and CDR2 SNEGSKA (reference sequence). V was cut by 0 bases and J by 5 bases, with 17 bases left in between.

The chain links TRBV2 to TRBJ2-1, with 7 bases fitting TRBD2. Per the germline V gene, CDR1 is SNHLY and CDR2 is FYNNEI. The CDR3 has 11 amino acids. V shed 11 bases, J shed 5 bases, and the junction held 3 bases outside the gene matches. The CDR3 loop is CAGGGHNEQFF. Here the CDR3 DNA reads TGTGCCGGGGGAGGGCACAATGAGCAGTTCTTC. Looking up the rest from reference TRBV2 and TRBJ2-1 gives the full variable domain: EPEVTQTPSHQVTQMGQEVILRCVPISNHLYFYWYRQILGQKVEFLVSFYNNEISEKSEIFDDQFSVERPDGSNFTLKIRSTKLEDSAMYFCAGGGHNEQFFGPGTRLTVL.

The gene calls are TRBV4-3 and TRBJ2-3; 8 nucleotides line up with TRBD1. The CDR3 consists of 15 residues. In germline, CDR1 is LGHNA, CDR2 YSLEER. With 1 base clipped from V and 6 bases from J, the junction kept 6 bases outside the gene matches. The CDR3 reads CASSQARTGLDTQYF. The DNA of the CDR3 is TGCGCCAGCAGCCAAGCCCGGACAGGGTTGGATACGCAGTATTTT.

The rearrangement links TRBV7-9 to TRBJ2-1, with TRBD2 identical over 11 bases. CDR3 length: 15 residues. The V gene end was trimmed by 6 bases and the J gene end by 8 bases; junction bases not matched to a gene: 9. Germline CDR1 SEHNR, CDR2 FQNEAQ (reference sequence). The CDR3 spells CASSFTSGSRHEQFF. DNA of the CDR3: TGTGCCAGCAGTTTTACTAGCGGGAGCAGACATGAGCAGTTCTTC.

This clonotype was observed many times. V is TRBV25-1 and J is TRBJ2-5, with D maybe TRBD2 (5 bases). The V and J ends lost 8 bases and 2 bases respectively, with 9 bases between them. The CDR3 has 12 amino acids. Germline CDR1 reads MGHDK; CDR2 reads SYGVNS. The CDR3 coding sequence is TGTGCCAGCGAGGGATCACAAGAGACCCAGTACTTC. Its translation is CASEGSQETQYF.

The genes are TRBV5-1 and TRBJ2-1, with D tentatively TRBD1 (5 bases). With 3 bases removed from V and 6 bases from J, the gap between germline ends came to 16 bases. Germline V gene lookup returns CDR1 SGHRS and CDR2 YFSETQ. CDR3 length equals 15 residues. CDR3 nucleotide sequence: TGCGCCAGCAGCTCGAATGGGGCCTCTCCCAATGAGCAGTTCTTC. This translates into CASSSNGASPNEQFF.

The chain is built from TRBV7-9 and TRBJ1-2; D is unresolved. CDR1 and CDR2 (germline): SEHNR, FQNEAQ (reference sequence). The CDR3 is made up of 13 amino acids. V lost 2 bases, J lost 8 bases, and 12 bases lay in between. The CDR3 here is CASSLSLQRGYTF. The CDR3 region has the DNA TGTGCCAGCAGCTTAAGTCTCCAGAGGGGCTACACCTTC.

This clonotype was found a few times. The chain combines TRBV21-1 with TRBJ2-7; TRBD1, as called in the table, went unchecked against the DNA. TRBV21-1 is noted as a pseudogene. The CDR3 consists of 16 residues. CDR3 nucleotide sequence: TGTGCCAGCAGCAAAGAAAGGGACAGGGAATCCAACGAGCAGTACTTC. The encoded protein is CASSKERDRESNEQYF.

This clonotype has a handful of counts. The chain is built from TRBV5-1 and TRBJ1-1; 8 nucleotides align to TRBD1. Per the germline V gene, CDR1 is SGHRS and CDR2 is YFSETQ. After removal of 4 bases from V and 4 bases from J, the junction contained 3 bases not matched to a gene. This CDR3 contains 13 residues. The CDR3 DNA sequence: TGCGCCAGCAGCGGGGACAGGCGCACTGAAGCTTTCTTT. Translating it yields CASSGDRRTEAFF. The variable domain in full, with the rest retrieved from reference TRBV5-1 and TRBJ1-1, is KAGVTQTPRYLIKTRGQQVTLSCSPISGHRSVSWYQQTPGQGLQFLFEYFSETQRNKGNFPGRFSGRQFSNSRSEMNVSTLELGDSALYLCASSGDRRTEAFFGQGTRLTVV.

The chain uses TRBV12-3 or TRBV12-4 and TRBJ2-7; perhaps TRBD1 as D (5 bases). V shed 1 base and J shed 3 bases, with 13 bases lying between them. CDR3 length: 15 residues. CDR3 loop: CASSLVSRVDYEQYF. The CDR3 DNA is TGTGCCAGCAGTTTAGTGTCCAGGGTAGACTACGAGCAGTACTTC.

This clonotype was observed many times. The rearrangement uses TRBV20-1 and TRBJ1-5; 9 positions match TRBD1. Per germline, CDR1 DFQATT and CDR2 SNEGSKA (reference sequence). V dropped 3 bases and J dropped 4; count of bases not matched to a gene: 1. The CDR3 runs to 13 residues. The CDR3 DNA is TGCAGTGCTAGGGGGACAGGGAATCAGCCCCAGCATTTT. It translates to CSARGTGNQPQHF.

This clonotype occurred many times. J is TRBJ2-1 and V is TRBV12-3 or TRBV12-4; D might be TRBD1 (6 bases). Trimming cost V 6 bases and J 5 bases, with 14 bases left between them. The CDR3 has 14 amino acids. The CDR3 DNA reads TGTGCCAGCAGCCACAGGGACGTCAACAATGAGCAGTTCTTC. It codes for CASSHRDVNNEQFF.

The V gene is TRBV6-1, the J gene TRBJ1-4; 7 nucleotides align to TRBD1. With V trimmed by 6 bases and J by 4 bases, 11 bases remained unmatched. In germline, CDR1 is MNHNS, CDR2 SASEGT. The CDR3 spans 16 residues. The CDR3 DNA reads as TGTGCCAGCAGGCCTCGGGACAGAGATTATAATGAAAAACTGTTTTTT. This sequence encodes CASRPRDRDYNEKLFF.

This clonotype was detected ten times or more. The chain combines TRBV29-1 with TRBJ2-1; no clear D. Trimming took off 1 base at V and 4 bases at J, with 17 bases between the two ends. CDR3 length equals 16 residues. Germline-derived CDR1 and CDR2 are SQVTM and ANQGSEA. In DNA, the CDR3 is TGCAGCGTTGAAGGGGCCTGGTTGGTGGGTTACAATGAGCAGTTCTTC. This codes for CSVEGAWLVGYNEQFF.

This chain links TRBV6-1 with TRBJ2-3; TRBD2 matches 11 bases. The J segment lost 2 bases and the V segment lost 7 bases, leaving 8 bases of the junction unmatched. The CDR3 consists of 16 residues. Germline V CDR1 and CDR2: MNHNS, SASEGT. The CDR3 DNA reads as TGTGCCAGCAACTTAAGGACTAGCGGGCACACAGATACGCAGTATTTT. It specifies CASNLRTSGHTDTQYF.

In this sample, this clonotype turned up a few times. The chain is built from TRBV7-2 and TRBJ2-1; 7 positions agree with TRBD2. V shed 0 bases, J shed 6 bases, and the junction held 5 bases outside the gene matches. Germline CDR1 reads SGHTA; CDR2 reads FQGNSA. This CDR3 spans 15 amino acids. The CDR3 protein is CASSLAGTISNEQFF. The DNA of the CDR3 is TGTGCCAGCAGCTTAGCTGGGACTATTAGCAATGAGCAGTTCTTC.

This clonotype came up once. This chain uses TRBV5-1 with TRBJ1-6; 7 nucleotides agree with TRBD1. CDR1 and CDR2 from the germline V gene are SGHRS and YFSETQ. The ends lost 3 bases at V and 8 bases at J; junction bases unmatched: 5. The CDR3 totals 14 residues. CDR3 nucleotide sequence: TGCGCCAGCAGCTGGGGACAGTATGATTCACCCCTCCACTTT. It specifies CASSWGQYDSPLHF.

Regarding this clonotype: A junction end diverges from the germline sequence, so it may reflect a read error. The CDR3 region has the DNA TGCTGTGCTAGAGTTTCTAGCGGGAGTCCCCCCGGGGAGCTGTTTTTT. Its protein product is CCARVSSGSPPGELFF. The gene calls are TRBV20-1 and TRBJ2-2, with 10 bases fitting TRBD2. CDR1 and CDR2 from the germline V gene are DFQATT and SNEGSKA (reference sequence). The CDR3 extends over 16 amino acids.

The table lists this clonotype with a few counts. This sequence joins TRBV28 and TRBJ2-4, with no clear D. The CDR3 length is 13 residues. The V and J ends lost 9 bases and 12 bases respectively, with 21 bases between them. The V gene's germline CDR1 is MDHEN and CDR2 SYDVKM. CDR3 bases: TGTGCCAGTGCAACACGCGCCCCACACGGTCAGTACTTC. This sequence encodes CASATRAPHGQYF.

This clonotype came up a few times. This sequence joins TRBV20-1 and TRBJ1-5, with TRBD1 as a possible D gene (6 bases). The CDR3 runs 13 residues. With 5 bases removed from V and 3 bases from J, the gap between germline ends came to 11 bases. Germline V CDR1 and CDR2: DFQATT, SNEGSKA (reference sequence). Written as DNA, the CDR3 is TGCAGTGCTTACCAGGGGATCAATCAGCCCCAGCATTTT. Translation: CSAYQGINQPQHF.

This rearrangement joins TRBV6-1 to TRBJ2-6; D remains ambiguous. The CDR3 is 14 residues long. The germline CDR1 and CDR2 sequences are MNHNS and SASEGT. Trimming took 8 bases from V and 0 from J, leaving 8 bases between them. CDR3 residues: CASLRSSGANVLTF. As DNA, the CDR3 is TGTGCCAGCCTGAGGAGCTCTGGGGCCAACGTCCTGACTTTC.

In this sample, this clonotype turned up many times. The V call is TRBV5-1, the J call TRBJ1-2, with 9 bases matching TRBD1. The V segment lost 0 bases and the J segment 8 bases; nucleotides outside the gene matches: 8. Germline CDR1 SGHRS, CDR2 YFSETQ. The CDR3 consists of 15 residues. CDR3: CASSLVQQGARGYTF. The CDR3 DNA sequence: TGCGCCAGCAGCTTGGTACAACAGGGGGCGCGGGGCTACACCTTC.

This chain joins TRBV4-1 and TRBJ2-3; 13 nucleotides match TRBD2. Per germline, CDR1 MGHRA and CDR2 YSYEKL. The CDR3 runs to 16 residues. After removal of 4 bases from V and 6 bases from J, the junction contained 7 bases not matched to a gene. CDR3 nucleotide sequence: TGCGCCAGCAGCCTGGCGGGACTAGCGGGGCCCGATACGCAGTATTTT. The encoded protein is CASSLAGLAGPDTQYF.

This clonotype was counted only a few times. This chain connects TRBV11-3 to TRBJ2-3; maybe TRBD1 (6 bases). This CDR3 has 14 amino acids. Germline V gene data show CDR1 as SGHNT and CDR2 as YENEEA. V was clipped by 4 bases and J by 6 bases, with 14 bases between them. The CDR3 loop is CASSSTGAWDTQYF. CDR3 sequence (DNA): TGTGCCAGCAGCTCGACAGGAGCGTGGGATACGCAGTATTTT. Drawing the rest from reference TRBV11-3 and TRBJ2-3, the complete variable domain is EAGVVQSPRYKIIEKKQPVAFWCNPISGHNTLYWYLQNLGQGPELLIRYENEEAVDDSQLPKDRFSAERLKGVDSTLKIQPAELGDSAVYLCASSSTGAWDTQYFGPGTRLTVL.

About this clonotype: A much larger clone lies one base from this, so it may be a read error. The chain employs TRBV10-3 and TRBJ2-2, with D perhaps matching TRBD2 (6 bases). Trimming removed 6 bases from V and 4 bases from J, with 21 bases in between. Per the germline V gene, CDR1 is ENHRY and CDR2 is SYGVKD. The CDR3 runs to 17 residues. CDR3 sequence: CAISPIRGSKSTGELFF. In DNA, the CDR3 is TGTGCCATCAGCCCGATTCGGGGGTCTAAGAGCACCGGGGAGCTGTTTTTT.

V gene TRBV10-3 combines with J gene TRBJ2-5, with a tentative D call TRBD1 (6 bases). Deletions cut 6 bases from V and 5 bases from J, with 10 bases between. Germline loops: CDR1 ENHRY, CDR2 SYGVKD. CDR3 size: 12 residues. CDR3 sequence reads: CAISRQAETQYF. The CDR3 DNA follows: TGTGCCATCAGCAGACAGGCCGAGACCCAGTACTTC.